The 13 T cell receptor beta chains presented below share a single source sample, sequenced in a study of blood T cell repertoires in COVID-19. The protocol was immunoSEQ multiplex PCR, while the TCRdb copy is restricted to in-frame clones and leaves out a portion. The sample shows under 200,000 clones, around 84% of them seen only once. What was sequenced was peripheral blood. The receptors derive from a woman between 65 and 79 years old with COVID-19, enrolled during active disease.

The gene calls are TRBV6-1 and TRBJ2-7; 8 nucleotides align to TRBD1. J lost 6 bases, V lost 1 base, and 5 bases had no gene match. The CDR3 totals 14 residues. Germline values: CDR1 MNHNS, CDR2 SASEGT. The DNA of the CDR3 is TGTGCCAGCAGTGAAGGACAGGGGAGAGGCGAGCAGTACGTC. Translated: CASSEGQGRGEQYV.

In this sample, this clone turned up once. The chain uses TRBV28 and TRBJ1-4; TRBD1 matches 7 bases. This CDR3 spans 14 amino acids. Unmatched junction bases numbered 8, after V lost 5 bases and J lost 8 bases. Germline V gene sequence: CDR1 MDHEN, CDR2 SYDVKM. CDR3 loop: CASSVPGQSEKLFF. The CDR3 DNA reads TGTGCCAGCAGTGTCCCGGGACAGAGCGAAAAACTGTTTTTT.

This chain joins TRBV11-2 and TRBJ2-2, with 9 nucleotides matching TRBD1. The V segment lost 4 bases and the J segment 6 bases; nucleotides outside the gene matches: 6. The germline gives CDR1 SGHAT, CDR2 FQNNGV. The CDR3 has 15 residues. CDR3 sequence: CASSSIQGAPGELFF. CDR3 in DNA: TGTGCCAGCAGCTCAATACAGGGGGCCCCCGGGGAGCTGTTTTTT.

The CDR3 protein is CASSPQSLPLHF. CDR3 coding DNA: TGTGCCAGCAGTCCGCAGTCCTTACCCCTCCACTTT. V gene TRBV6-5 combines with J gene TRBJ1-6; D unresolved. This CDR3 contains 12 residues. Trimming shortened V by 5 bases and J by 12 bases, and 11 bases separated the two germline ends. The germline V gene has CDR1 MNHEY and CDR2 SVGAGI.

This rearrangement joins TRBV27 to TRBJ2-1, with 9 positions matching TRBD1. Germline values: CDR1 MNHEY, CDR2 SMNVEV (reference sequence). This CDR3 is 15 amino acids long. V gave up 7 bases and J gave up 7 bases; unmatched junction bases: 11. The CDR3 protein is CASTSVGTGTNEQFF. As DNA, the CDR3 is TGTGCCAGCACCTCCGTGGGGACAGGGACGAATGAGCAGTTCTTC.

The chain joins TRBV5-1 to TRBJ2-1; D remains unclear. V lost 4 bases, J lost 14 bases, and 22 bases lay in between. The CDR3 runs 14 residues. The V gene's germline CDR1 is SGHRS and CDR2 YFSETQ. DNA of the CDR3: TGCGCCAGCAGCCTGGATTTCGTCGACACCTTTAAGTTCTTC. The encoded protein is CASSLDFVDTFKFF.

This chain links TRBV9 with TRBJ1-6; D possibly corresponds to TRBD1 (6 bases). Trimming took 4 bases from V and 7 from J, leaving 15 bases between them. This CDR3 is 15 amino acids long. Germline-derived CDR1 and CDR2 are SGDLS and YYNGEE. The DNA of the CDR3 is TGTGCCAGCAGCTCCAGGACAGTCCGGAATTCACCCCTCCACTTT. It codes for CASSSRTVRNSPLHF.

A word on this clone: Additional DNA sequences in this sample encode the identical CDR3. The chain links TRBV10-3 to TRBJ2-3; the match to TRBD1 covers 11 bases. This CDR3 comprises 13 residues. Germline V CDR1 and CDR2: ENHRY, SYGVKD. Trimming at V came to 8 bases and at J to 3 bases, leaving 1 base not matched to a gene. The CDR3 bases are TGTGCCATCGGGACAGGGGGGACAGATACGCAGTATTTT. Encoded protein: CAIGTGGTDTQYF.

J is TRBJ1-2 and V is TRBV10-2; tentative D call: TRBD1 (6 bases). The V gene lost 7 bases and the J gene lost 0 bases, with 12 bases spanning the gap. The CDR3 runs 14 residues. Germline-derived CDR1 and CDR2 are WSHSY and SAAADI. The CDR3 DNA follows: TGCGCCAGCACCAAGGGGGGGTCTAACTATGGCTACACCTTC. Protein product: CASTKGGSNYGYTF.

The chain combines TRBV30 with TRBJ2-5; 7 nucleotides line up with TRBD2. In germline, CDR1 is GTSNPN, CDR2 SVGIG (reference sequence). The CDR3 runs 15 residues. V shed 0 bases and J 5 bases; nucleotides not matched to a gene: 9. This chain's CDR3 is CAWSVGRVQWETQYF. The CDR3 nucleotides are TGTGCCTGGAGTGTTGGGAGGGTCCAATGGGAGACCCAGTACTTC.

The J gene is TRBJ2-5, the V gene TRBV28; a possible D gene is TRBD2 (5 bases). Germline V CDR1 and CDR2: MDHEN, SYDVKM. The CDR3 has 13 amino acids. V lost 3 bases, J lost 4 bases, and 9 bases lay in between. CDR3 sequence (DNA): TGTGCCAGCAGTTTTTCGGGGTTAGAGACCCAGTACTTC. Residues: CASSFSGLETQYF.

The chain couples TRBV5-1 to TRBJ2-1; weak D call: TRBD1 (5 bases). Trimming pared 2 bases from V and 8 bases from J, leaving 17 bases between. CDR3 length: 15 amino acids. Germline V gene sequence: CDR1 SGHRS, CDR2 YFSETQ. The CDR3 bases are TGCGCCAGCAGCTTAGGGTCGGCAGGGTTAGATGAGCAGTTCTTC. The encoded protein is CASSLGSAGLDEQFF. Full variable domain (missing parts from reference TRBV5-1 and TRBJ2-1): KAGVTQTPRYLIKTRGQQVTLSCSPISGHRSVSWYQQTPGQGLQFLFEYFSETQRNKGNFPGRFSGRQFSNSRSEMNVSTLELGDSALYLCASSLGSAGLDEQFFGPGTRLTVL.

The chain combines TRBV2 with TRBJ1-6, with D possibly TRBD1 on 5 matching bases. Trimming took 6 bases from V and 4 from J, leaving 13 bases between them. The germline gives CDR1 SNHLY, CDR2 FYNNEI. The length of the CDR3 is 15 residues. The CDR3 DNA sequence: TGTGCCAGCAGAGCGGAGGGGTTGTATAATTCACCCCTCCACTTT. Translating it yields CASRAEGLYNSPLHF.